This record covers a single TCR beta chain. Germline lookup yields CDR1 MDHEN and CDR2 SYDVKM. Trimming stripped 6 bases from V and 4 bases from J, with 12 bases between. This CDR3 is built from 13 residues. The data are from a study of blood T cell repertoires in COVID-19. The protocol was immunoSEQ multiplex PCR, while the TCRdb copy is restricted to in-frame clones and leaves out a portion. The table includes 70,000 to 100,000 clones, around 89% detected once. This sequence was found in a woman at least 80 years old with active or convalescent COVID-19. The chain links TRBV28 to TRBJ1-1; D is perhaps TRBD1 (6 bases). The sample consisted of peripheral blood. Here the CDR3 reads CASSGGALTEAFF. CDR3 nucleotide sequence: TGTGCCAGCAGCGGGGGGGCCCTCACTGAAGCTTTCTTT. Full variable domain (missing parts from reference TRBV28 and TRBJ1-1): DVKVTQSSRYLVKRTGEKVFLECVQDMDHENMFWYRQDPGLGLRLIYFSYDVKMKEKGDIPEGYSVSREKKERFSLILESASTNQTSMYLCASSGGALTEAFFGQGTRLTVV.